A single T cell receptor (beta chain) is shown here with its context. Its target is not known. This record belongs to a study of T cell repertoires in cytomegalovirus infection. Study overall: An indication of both CMV infection and matching HLA type came from public TCR beta signatures.

Using its own MiXCR run on the reads, TCRdb lists one record per CDR3 protein. This table holds 51,000 or so distinct CDR3 sequences, about 19% found once. Sample: CD8+ T cells from cultured PBMCs, taken from culture after CMV antigen stimulation. The receptor's source is a human donor in good health (CMV status not recorded). Some clones in this sample may be carry-over from other donors' samples.

In DNA, the CDR3 is TGTGCCAGCAGTTTTGGGGGTATCACGGGTCAGCCCCAGCATTTT. This translates into CASSFGGITGQPQHF. The chain recombines TRBV12-3 or TRBV12-4 with TRBJ1-5, with TRBD1 as a possible D gene (5 bases). The CDR3 is made up of 15 amino acids. The V end was cut by 3 bases, the J end by 6 bases, with 15 bases between.